One sample yielded the 17 T cell receptor beta chains listed below, sequenced in a study of T cells in narcolepsy. Assay used: immunoSEQ multiplex PCR; TCRdb lists only in-frame clones, some missing. Of about 40,000 clones in the sample, approximately 89% were seen once. Sequenced material: CD45RA- memory CD4+ T cells from PBMCs. The receptor source for this set is a human donor with narcolepsy.

The rearrangement uses TRBV5-4 and TRBJ2-7, with 8 bases matching TRBD1. The CDR3 has 14 amino acids. Trimming took 5 bases from V and 2 from J; bases not matched to a gene: 6. The V gene's germline CDR1 is SGHNT and CDR2 YYREEE (reference sequence). CDR3 residues: CASRLSTGAYEQYF. CDR3 coding DNA: TGTGCCAGCAGACTTTCGACAGGGGCCTACGAGCAGTACTTC.

This clone was picked up one time. The V gene is TRBV9, the J gene TRBJ2-2; no clear D. The V end was cut by 0 bases, the J end by 4 bases, with 13 bases between. The CDR3 is 16 amino acids. Looked up from germline, CDR1 is SGDLS and CDR2 is YYNGEE. This CDR3 is CASSVGAAVGTGELFF. In DNA, the CDR3 is TGTGCCAGCAGCGTAGGGGCGGCGGTCGGCACCGGGGAGCTGTTTTTT.

This clone was seen once. The chain couples TRBV5-6 to TRBJ2-1; D may be TRBD2 (5 bases). V lost 2 bases, J lost 5 bases, and 11 bases lay in between. Germline loops: CDR1 SGHDT, CDR2 YYEEEE. The CDR3 is 14 amino acids. In nucleotides, the CDR3 is TGTGCCAGCAGCTTCGTGAGCGGAGACAATGAGCAGTTCTTC. Translating it yields CASSFVSGDNEQFF.

This clone was detected only once. The rearrangement uses TRBV5-6 and TRBJ2-3; TRBD2 might be the D (5 bases). The V gene lost 3 bases and the J gene lost 1 base, with 9 bases spanning the gap. This CDR3 region has 14 residues. Germline V gene lookup returns CDR1 SGHDT and CDR2 YYEEEE. CDR3 DNA sequence: TGTGCCAGCAGCTACAGTAGCGGCACAGATACGCAGTATTTT. Translating gives CASSYSSGTDTQYF.

The rearrangement uses TRBV4-3 and TRBJ2-1; TRBD1 agrees at 9 bases. With 0 bases clipped from V and 1 base from J, the junction kept 4 bases outside the gene matches. CDR1 and CDR2 (germline): LGHNA, YSLEER. The CDR3 totals 17 residues. This chain's CDR3 is CASSQDGGQGSYNEQFF. The CDR3 DNA reads as TGCGCCAGCAGCCAAGATGGGGGACAGGGTTCCTACAATGAGCAGTTCTTC.

The V call is TRBV7-2, the J call TRBJ2-1, with no clear D. The CDR3 totals 13 residues. The germline V and J ends were trimmed by 5 bases and 9 bases, with 14 bases remaining between them. Germline CDR1 reads SGHTA; CDR2 reads FQGNSA. CDR3 amino acids: CASSTTAPLEQFF. The CDR3 nucleotides read TGTGCCAGCAGCACCACCGCCCCTCTTGAGCAGTTCTTC.

This chain uses TRBV5-1 with TRBJ2-7; D gene ambiguous. There are 12 residues in the CDR3. CDR1 is SGHRS, CDR2 YFSETQ, per germline. The V and J ends lost 5 bases and 2 bases respectively, with 8 bases between them. DNA for the CDR3: TGCGCCAGCAGTCCGGATACCTACGAGCAGTACTTC. Protein: CASSPDTYEQYF.

The chain employs TRBV10-1 and TRBJ2-1, with D possibly called TRBD1 or TRBD2 (7 bases each). V lost 3 bases to trimming and J lost 6 bases, with 9 bases between them. Germline assignment: CDR1 WNHNN and CDR2 SYGVQD (reference sequence). This CDR3 has 13 amino acids. The CDR3 DNA reads TGCGCCAGCAGTGACAGGGGGGGCAATGAGCAGTTCTTC. Translation: CASSDRGGNEQFF.

V gene TRBV7-3 combines with J gene TRBJ2-2, with 10 nucleotides matching TRBD1. The CDR3 runs 17 residues. After removal of 6 bases from V and 0 bases from J, the junction contained 7 bases not matched to a gene. Germline CDR1 reads SGHTA; CDR2 reads FQGTGA. CDR3 nucleotide sequence: TGTGCCAGCAGTCCGACAGGGGGCATTGCGAACACCGGGGAGCTGTTTTTT. It encodes CASSPTGGIANTGELFF.

V and J are TRBV4-2 and TRBJ1-2, with 11 nucleotides matching TRBD1. Germline values: CDR1 LGHNA, CDR2 YNFKEQ. This CDR3 comprises 14 residues. V was clipped by 5 bases and J by 6 bases; unmatched bases: 5. The CDR3, as DNA: TGTGCCAGCAGCGAACGGGACAGGGGGGATGGCTACACCTTC. Translating it yields CASSERDRGDGYTF.

The V call is TRBV11-2, the J call TRBJ2-7, with TRBD2 matching 11 bases. CDR1 and CDR2 (germline): SGHAT, FQNNGV. V dropped 8 bases and J dropped 7; count of bases not matched to a gene: 13. The CDR3 is 15 amino acids. In DNA form, the CDR3 reads TGTGCCAGCGGGGGACTAGCGGTTTTTGTTAGGGAGCAGTACTTC. Translating it yields CASGGLAVFVREQYF. The complete variable domain, with remaining parts taken from reference TRBV11-2 and TRBJ2-7, reads EAGVAQSPRYKIIEKRQSVAFWCNPISGHATLYWYQQILGQGPKLLIQFQNNGVVDDSQLPKDRFSAERLKGVDSTLKIQPAKLEDSAVYLCASGGLAVFVREQYFGPGTRLTVT.

The genes are TRBV11-3 and TRBJ2-3; the match to TRBD1 covers 9 bases. V trimming: 4 bases; J trimming: 6 bases; junction bases outside the gene matches: 5. This CDR3 contains 14 residues. From germline, CDR1 is SGHNT and CDR2 YENEEA. CDR3 sequence (DNA): TGTGCCAGCAGCTCATGGACAGGGGTGGATACGCAGTATTTT. It translates to CASSSWTGVDTQYF. The full variable domain, with the rest looked up from reference TRBV11-3 and TRBJ2-3, is EAGVVQSPRYKIIEKKQPVAFWCNPISGHNTLYWYLQNLGQGPELLIRYENEEAVDDSQLPKDRFSAERLKGVDSTLKIQPAELGDSAVYLCASSSWTGVDTQYFGPGTRLTVL.

The CDR3 DNA reads as TGTGCCAGCAGTTACTCGGCCGGGGGCGCAAATACGCAGTATTTT. Residues: CASSYSAGGANTQYF. The chain couples TRBV6-6 to TRBJ2-3; D is possibly TRBD1 or TRBD2 (6 bases each). The CDR3 contains 15 residues. The ends were cut back, 0 bases at V and 7 bases at J, with 14 bases in the middle. In germline, CDR1 is MNHNY, CDR2 SVGAGI (reference sequence).

The chain recombines TRBV11-3 with TRBJ2-1; 8 nucleotides line up with TRBD2. Germline V gives CDR1 SGHNT, CDR2 YENEEA. CDR3 size: 17 residues. Losses at the gene ends were 1 base for V and 6 bases for J; bases not matched to a gene: 11. This CDR3 reads CASSLGMGLGGVNEQFF. The DNA of the CDR3 is TGTGCCAGCAGCTTAGGTATGGGACTAGGAGGCGTCAATGAGCAGTTCTTC.

The chain combines TRBV9 with TRBJ2-7, with D tentatively TRBD2 (7 bases). The CDR3 is made up of 15 amino acids. V dropped 4 bases and J dropped 6 bases, with 20 bases sitting between them. Germline CDR1 is SGDLS and CDR2 is YYNGEE. Here the CDR3 reads CASSPSSFAGAEQYF. CDR3 nucleotides: TGTGCCAGCAGCCCATCCTCATTCGCGGGGGCCGAGCAGTACTTC. The complete variable domain, with remaining parts taken from reference TRBV9 and TRBJ2-7, reads DSGVTQTPKHLITATGQRVTLRCSPRSGDLSVYWYQQSLDQGLQFLIQYYNGEERAKGNILERFSAQQFPDLHSELNLSSLELGDSALYFCASSPSSFAGAEQYFGPGTRLTVT.

The gene calls are TRBV6-5 and TRBJ1-5; the D is unclear. From germline, CDR1 is MNHEY and CDR2 SVGAGI. The V gene lost 6 bases and the J gene lost 2 bases, with 14 bases spanning the gap. The CDR3 covers 15 residues. CDR3 nucleotide sequence: TGTGCCAGCAGATATCGGTTCGAGGGCAATCAGCCCCAGCATTTT. Its protein product is CASRYRFEGNQPQHF.

V gene TRBV5-5 combines with J gene TRBJ2-2; D remains unclear. The CDR3 is 15 residues long. The germline CDR1 and CDR2 sequences are SGHKS and YYEKEE (reference sequence). V lost 0 bases and J 4 bases, leaving 10 bases between the germline ends. Here the CDR3 reads CASSLGVLTTGELFF. The CDR3 DNA reads TGTGCCAGCAGCTTGGGGGTTCTAACCACCGGGGAGCTGTTTTTT.